The 23 T cell receptor beta chains in this list originate from one sample, sequenced in a study of T cell responses to AZD1222 COVID-19 vaccine. Sequenced by immunoSEQ multiplex PCR; TCRdb stores in-frame clones only, minus some. Here the sample spans some 120,000 clones, over 90% being singletons. Sequenced here: peripheral blood, sampled on day 0 of AZD1222 vaccination. The receptors come from an adult in good health.

This clone appeared a few times. The chain carries TRBV6-5 and TRBJ2-7, with D perhaps TRBD1 (6 bases). The V end was cut by 0 bases, the J end by 5 bases, with 11 bases between. Germline loops: CDR1 MNHEY, CDR2 SVGAGI. This CDR3 spans 14 amino acids. CDR3 DNA sequence: TGTGCCAGCAGTTACTCTAGGGACACAGACGAGCAGTACTTC. Its translation is CASSYSRDTDEQYF.

The chain recombines TRBV5-1 with TRBJ1-2; D gene uncertain. Deletions cut 4 bases from V and 1 base from J, with 11 bases between. The V gene's germline CDR1 is SGHRS and CDR2 YFSETQ. The CDR3 is made up of 14 amino acids. DNA for the CDR3: TGCGCCAGCAGCCCCGAAGGGATTAACTATGGCTACACCTTC. Protein sequence: CASSPEGINYGYTF.

The genes are TRBV7-8 and TRBJ2-1; D is possibly TRBD1 (6 bases). CDR3 length: 15 amino acids. V was shortened by 1 base and J by 5 bases, with 12 bases between the two germline ends. The germline gives CDR1 SGHVS, CDR2 FQNEAQ. CDR3 region: CASSLGGGSHNEQFF. DNA for the CDR3: TGTGCCAGCAGCTTAGGAGGGGGATCGCACAATGAGCAGTTCTTC.

This rearrangement joins TRBV3-1 (or the pseudogene TRBV3-2) to TRBJ2-3, with a possible D match to TRBD2 (5 bases). CDR1 is LGHDT and CDR2 is YNNKEL in the germline V gene (reference sequence). This CDR3 has 17 residues. Between the trimmed V and J ends, which lost 0 bases and 0 bases, there was a span of 13 bases. In nucleotides, the CDR3 is TGTGCCAGCAGCCAAGATATCGGAGGAACTAGCACAGATACGCAGTATTTT. This encodes CASSQDIGGTSTDTQYF.

The DNA of the CDR3 is TGTGCCAGCAGCCCTGACATGACAGATACGCAGTATTTT. It encodes CASSPDMTDTQYF. The chain recombines TRBV14 with TRBJ2-3; D unresolved. This CDR3 spans 13 amino acids. The ends were cut back, 4 bases at V and 3 bases at J, with 8 bases in the middle. Per the germline V gene, CDR1 is SGHDN and CDR2 is FVKESK.

The chain combines TRBV4-2 with TRBJ1-1; D is undetermined. Trimming left V 2 bases short and J 1 base short, with 11 bases between. The CDR3 loop spans 15 amino acids. CDR1 and CDR2 (germline): LGHNA, YNFKEQ. CDR3 in amino acids: CASSQTVTPNTEAFF. CDR3 DNA: TGTGCCAGCAGCCAAACAGTCACCCCGAACACTGAAGCTTTCTTT.

V usage is TRBV5-4 and J usage is TRBJ1-2; 9 nucleotides align to TRBD1. The germline V gene has CDR1 SGHNT and CDR2 YYREEE (reference sequence). Trimming removed 4 bases from V and 8 bases from J; junction bases left unmatched: 15. The length of the CDR3 is 16 residues. CDR3: CASSGGVRTGVGGYTF. Here the CDR3 DNA reads TGTGCCAGCAGCGGGGGGGTCCGGACAGGGGTAGGAGGCTACACCTTC.

The V and J genes are TRBV4-1 and TRBJ1-2; D unclear. The germline V and J ends were trimmed by 0 bases and 3 bases, with 5 bases remaining between them. The CDR3 sequence is 13 residues long. In germline, CDR1 is MGHRA, CDR2 YSYEKL. CDR3 sequence reads: CASSQDSDYGYTF. The DNA of the CDR3 is TGCGCCAGCAGCCAAGACAGCGACTATGGCTACACCTTC.

In nucleotides, the CDR3 is TGTGCCACCAGCAGAGATCGCGTGGAAACAACCTTC. This encodes CATSRDRVETTF. This chain uses TRBV15 with TRBJ1-2; D unresolved. V gave up 0 bases and J gave up 14 bases, with 13 bases separating them. The CDR3 spans 12 residues. Germline V gene sequence: CDR1 LNHNV, CDR2 YYDKDF (reference sequence).

The chain carries TRBV6-5 and TRBJ1-2, with a weak D call TRBD1 (5 bases). The CDR3 length is 12 residues. The germline CDR1 and CDR2 sequences are MNHEY and SVGAGI. V lost 6 bases to trimming and J lost 3 bases, with 8 bases between them. CDR3 DNA: TGTGCCAGCAGGCAGACAGACTATGGCTACACCTTC. This sequence encodes CASRQTDYGYTF.

The chain uses TRBV19 and TRBJ2-3, with a possible D match to TRBD2 (7 bases). Deletions cut 5 bases from V and 2 bases from J, with 14 bases between. This CDR3 is built from 15 residues. Germline V gene lookup returns CDR1 LNHDA and CDR2 SQIVND (reference sequence). CDR3 in amino acids: CASSAGALNTDTQYF. In nucleotides, the CDR3 is TGTGCCAGTAGTGCGGGGGCCTTAAACACAGATACGCAGTATTTT.

The genes are TRBV7-3 and TRBJ1-1; tentatively, D is TRBD1 (5 bases). Trimming cost V 0 bases and J 1 base, with 6 bases left between them. This CDR3 comprises 14 residues. Per the germline V gene, CDR1 is SGHTA and CDR2 is FQGTGA. The CDR3 DNA reads TGTGCCAGCAGCTTAACCGGGGGGAACACTGAAGCTTTCTTT. It translates to CASSLTGGNTEAFF.

V is TRBV12-5 and J is TRBJ2-7; 15 bases map to TRBD2. CDR3 length equals 18 residues. Trimming at V came to 5 bases and at J to 1 base, leaving 9 bases not matched to a gene. CDR1 and CDR2 (germline): LGHNT, FRNRAP. The CDR3 reads CASGPPGLAGGNSYEQYF. DNA for the CDR3: TGTGCTAGTGGTCCCCCTGGACTAGCGGGGGGGAATTCCTACGAGCAGTACTTC.

The chain employs TRBV5-4 and TRBJ2-3; D not resolved. This CDR3 comprises 13 residues. Trimming pared 2 bases from V and 3 bases from J, leaving 7 bases between. Per the germline V gene, CDR1 is SGHNT and CDR2 is YYREEE (reference sequence). The CDR3 spells CASSLRPTDTQYF. The CDR3 region has the DNA TGTGCCAGCAGCTTACGTCCTACAGATACGCAGTATTTT.

The rearrangement links TRBV20-1 to TRBJ1-2; weak D call: TRBD1 (6 bases). CDR3 length: 11 residues. Germline V gene data show CDR1 as DFQATT and CDR2 as SNEGSKA (reference sequence). CDR3 in DNA: TGCAGCCCGGACAGAGTCTATGGCTACACCTTC. It codes for CSPDRVYGYTF.

The chain carries TRBV3-1 (or the pseudogene TRBV3-2) and TRBJ1-1, with D possibly matching TRBD1 (5 bases). CDR1 is LGHDT and CDR2 is YNNKEL in the germline V gene (reference sequence). V lost 1 base, J lost 5 bases, and 8 bases lay in between. There are 13 residues in the CDR3. The CDR3 here is CASSQARGTEAFF. The CDR3 bases are TGTGCCAGCAGCCAAGCGAGGGGTACTGAAGCTTTCTTT.

CDR3 sequence reads: CASILIGPGNGYTF. The CDR3 nucleotides are TGTGCCAGCATCCTCATTGGTCCCGGGAATGGCTACACCTTC. The chain joins TRBV6-5 to TRBJ1-2; D unclear. CDR3 size: 14 residues. V lost 7 bases, J lost 6 bases, and 18 bases lay in between. CDR1 MNHEY and CDR2 SVGAGI come from the germline V gene.

The V call is TRBV19, the J call TRBJ1-2, with a tentative D call TRBD1 (5 bases). V was cut by 7 bases and J by 6 bases, with 15 bases left in between. CDR3 length: 13 residues. Germline CDR1 and CDR2: LNHDA and SQIVND (reference sequence). The CDR3 spells CASMGTGVHGYTF. CDR3 nucleotides: TGTGCCAGTATGGGTACGGGGGTTCATGGCTACACCTTC.

This chain connects TRBV6-5 to TRBJ1-6; no reliable D call. Deletions cut 4 bases from V and 4 bases from J, with 8 bases between. Germline CDR1 reads MNHEY; CDR2 reads SVGAGI. The CDR3 extends over 14 amino acids. CDR3 protein: CASSLRRYNSPLHF. The DNA of the CDR3 is TGTGCCAGCAGTTTGCGACGGTATAATTCACCCCTCCACTTT.

The V and J genes are TRBV7-6 and TRBJ2-1; 10 bases align to TRBD2. The CDR3 sequence is 15 residues long. In germline, CDR1 is SGHVS, CDR2 FNYEAQ. Losses at the gene ends were 2 bases for V and 6 bases for J; bases not matched to a gene: 4. CDR3 protein: CASSLISGGGNEQFF. For the CDR3, the DNA is TGTGCCAGCAGCTTAATAAGCGGGGGGGGCAATGAGCAGTTCTTC.

V usage is TRBV9 and J usage is TRBJ1-2; tentatively, D is TRBD1 (6 bases). This CDR3 spans 16 amino acids. The V gene lost 3 bases and the J gene lost 3 bases, with 18 bases spanning the gap. CDR1 SGDLS and CDR2 YYNGEE come from the germline V gene. CDR3 in amino acids: CASSDHLGQIDYGYTF. The CDR3 region has the DNA TGTGCCAGCAGCGACCACCTCGGACAGATCGACTATGGCTACACCTTC.

For the CDR3, the DNA is TGTGCCAGCTCTAGGGGAACGGGGAACACTGAAGCTTTCTTT. Translating it yields CASSRGTGNTEAFF. The V call is TRBV14, the J call TRBJ1-1; D may be TRBD1 (5 bases). The V and J ends lost 8 bases and 1 base respectively, with 14 bases between them. The CDR3 spans 14 residues. Germline V gene data show CDR1 as SGHDN and CDR2 as FVKESK.

This clone was counted between two and nine times. The gene calls are TRBV3-1 (or the pseudogene TRBV3-2) and TRBJ2-7; unclear D gene. The CDR3 has 14 residues. V was clipped by 4 bases and J by 0 bases, with 10 bases between them. Germline-derived CDR1 and CDR2 are LGHDT and YNNKEL (reference sequence). CDR3 in DNA: TGTGCCAGCAGCCCGATGACTTCCTCCTACGAGCAGTACTTC. Translating gives CASSPMTSSYEQYF.